Shown below are 21 T cell receptor beta chains from a single sample sequenced in a study of T cell responses to AZD1222 COVID-19 vaccine (dated by TCRdb to the early 2020s). To prepare the library, the immunoSEQ multiplex PCR assay was applied. The immuneACCESS repertoire file appears here via TCRdb, limited to in-frame rearrangements. These files lack a portion of the clones; in checked studies, under half of the deficit traces to unresolved V genes, and the cause of the others is not known. Within this sample are approximately 100,000 clones, with about 90% of them counted one time only. The top ten hold more than 15% of the sample. Reading the label with the study, this specimen's time point is: baseline before first vaccination. The sample here was peripheral blood, taken on day 0 of AZD1222 vaccination. These receptors all stem from an adult in good health.

V and J are TRBV19 and TRBJ1-3, with 8 bases that match TRBD1. The CDR3 sequence is 14 residues long. The germline V gene has CDR1 LNHDA and CDR2 SQIVND (reference sequence). V lost 8 bases and J lost 1; bases outside the gene matches: 4. CDR3 bases: TGTGCCAGTGGCACAGGGGGGTCTGGAAACACCATATATTTT. Its protein product is CASGTGGSGNTIYF.

The rearrangement joins TRBV19 to TRBJ2-3, with TRBD1 as a possible D gene (5 bases). The length of the CDR3 is 14 residues. CDR1 is LNHDA and CDR2 is SQIVND in the germline V gene (reference sequence). Trimming pared 3 bases from V and 3 bases from J, leaving 10 bases between. CDR3 sequence (DNA): TGTGCCAGTAGTATGATCGGACAAACAGATACGCAGTATTTT. Translated: CASSMIGQTDTQYF.

The chain couples TRBV7-2 to TRBJ2-5, with D tentatively TRBD1 (6 bases). V was clipped by 5 bases and J by 5 bases, with 15 bases between them. Germline CDR1 reads SGHTA; CDR2 reads FQGNSA. CDR3 size: 14 residues. CDR3 sequence reads: CASSQLGAHETQYF. The CDR3 DNA sequence: TGTGCCAGCAGCCAACTGGGGGCTCACGAGACCCAGTACTTC.

CDR3 loop: CASSLTVNEKLFF. CDR3 DNA: TGTGCCAGCAGCTTGACAGTTAATGAAAAACTGTTTTTT. The chain couples TRBV5-4 to TRBJ1-4; no clear D gene. The CDR3 loop spans 13 amino acids. Germline V gives CDR1 SGHNT, CDR2 YYREEE (reference sequence). The V gene lost 1 base and the J gene lost 4 bases, with 5 bases spanning the gap.

The table lists this clone with a count of one. The chain has TRBV3-1 (or the pseudogene TRBV3-2) and TRBJ2-7; no firm D call. The CDR3 has 12 residues. Germline V gene lookup returns CDR1 LGHDT and CDR2 YNNKEL (reference sequence). V was cut by 1 base and J by 5 bases, with 6 bases left in between. CDR3 loop: CASSQVGHEQYF. In DNA, the CDR3 is TGTGCCAGCAGCCAAGTTGGCCACGAGCAGTACTTC.

This clone has just one count. The V gene is TRBV2, the J gene TRBJ1-6, with unresolved D. Trimming took off 8 bases at V and 13 bases at J, with 15 bases between the two ends. The CDR3 is 12 amino acids. Per germline, CDR1 SNHLY and CDR2 FYNNEI. The CDR3 is CASGRTQPPLHF. CDR3 DNA: TGTGCCAGCGGAAGGACCCAACCGCCCCTCCACTTT.

Only a few counts were recorded for this clone. The chain uses TRBV2 and TRBJ1-1; D is perhaps TRBD1 (5 bases). Germline CDR1 and CDR2: SNHLY and FYNNEI. The CDR3 contains 15 residues. Trimming took off 3 bases at V and 4 bases at J, with 15 bases between the two ends. CDR3 DNA: TGTGCCAGCAGTGATAGGGCTGGGGGAGGCACTGAAGCTTTCTTT. Translated, it gives CASSDRAGGGTEAFF.

This clone came up once. This sequence joins TRBV7-9 and TRBJ2-7, with TRBD1 matching 9 bases. CDR3 length: 14 amino acids. V lost 8 bases to trimming and J lost 4 bases; unmatched junction nucleotides: 9. CDR1 is SEHNR, CDR2 FQNEAQ, per germline (reference sequence). The CDR3 loop is CASETGQGSYEQYF. The DNA for the CDR3 is TGTGCCAGCGAAACGGGACAGGGTAGTTACGAGCAGTACTTC.

This chain joins TRBV5-6 and TRBJ2-5; TRBD2 agrees at 13 bases. CDR1 is SGHDT, CDR2 YYEEEE, per germline. V lost 0 bases, J lost 4 bases, and 3 bases stayed unmatched. This CDR3 is 16 amino acids long. CDR3 coding DNA: TGTGCCAGCAGCTTGGCCACTAGCGGGAGGGGAGAGACCCAGTACTTC. Translated, it gives CASSLATSGRGETQYF.

The V gene is TRBV1, the J gene TRBJ2-5; the table names TRBD2, a call not compared with the DNA. TRBV1 is reported as a pseudogene. CDR3 length: 19 residues. CDR3: CTSSQDRTSGGKPQETQYF. As DNA, the CDR3 is TGCACCAGCAGCCAAGACCGGACTAGCGGGGGCAAACCTCAAGAGACCCAGTACTTC.

J is TRBJ1-1 and V is TRBV7-9; a weak D match, TRBD1 (5 bases). The CDR3 is made up of 17 amino acids. Trimming removed 2 bases at V and 1 base at J, with 17 bases between. Per the germline V gene, CDR1 is SEHNR and CDR2 is FQNEAQ (reference sequence). CDR3 amino acids: CASSLLRGVAGNTEAFF. The CDR3 DNA reads as TGTGCCAGCAGCTTACTTCGAGGGGTTGCAGGGAACACTGAAGCTTTCTTT.

The chain uses TRBV6-5 and TRBJ2-7, with D perhaps TRBD1 or TRBD2 (5 bases each). Germline CDR1 is MNHEY and CDR2 is SVGAGI. V lost 7 bases and J lost 6, with 22 bases in between. This CDR3 region has 15 residues. The CDR3 coding sequence is TGTGCCAGCACCTACCGGGGTGGGGGATTATTCGAGCAGTACTTC. This encodes CASTYRGGGLFEQYF.

The chain uses TRBV5-1 and TRBJ2-1; 8 nucleotides match TRBD1. The germline gives CDR1 SGHRS, CDR2 YFSETQ. The CDR3 is 13 residues long. The trim removed 5 bases at V and 8 bases at J, leaving 6 bases unmatched. In DNA, the CDR3 is TGCGCCAGCAGTAGTCAGGGGGCACATGAGCAGTTCTTC. Translation gives CASSSQGAHEQFF.

V gene TRBV4-1 combines with J gene TRBJ1-2; 8 bases map to TRBD1. V was clipped by 3 bases and J by 7 bases; unmatched bases: 10. This CDR3 is 15 amino acids long. CDR1 and CDR2 (germline): MGHRA, YSYEKL. CDR3 region: CASSHPPQGARGYTF. In nucleotides, the CDR3 is TGCGCCAGCAGCCACCCTCCCCAGGGGGCTCGTGGCTACACCTTC.

The chain recombines TRBV29-1 with TRBJ1-2; D is unresolved. This CDR3 region has 11 residues. The V gene lost 4 bases and the J gene lost 3 bases, with 6 bases spanning the gap. From germline, CDR1 is SQVTM and CDR2 ANQGSEA. Here the CDR3 DNA reads TGCAGCGTTGGGGGAGACTATGGCTACACCTTC. As protein: CSVGGDYGYTF. The variable domain in full, completed from reference TRBV29-1 and TRBJ1-2, reads SAVISQKPSRDICQRGTSLTIQCQVDSQVTMMFWYRQQPGQSLTLIATANQGSEATYESGFVIDKFPISRPNLTFSTLTVSNMSPEDSSIYLCSVGGDYGYTFGSGTRLTVV.

This clone appeared a few times. V and J are TRBV11-3 and TRBJ1-3; D not certain. Germline CDR1 and CDR2: SGHNT and YENEEA. Deletions cut 1 base from V and 0 bases from J, with 7 bases between. CDR3 length: 15 residues. The CDR3 reads CASSLGATSGNTIYF. The DNA for the CDR3 is TGTGCCAGCAGCTTAGGCGCGACCTCTGGAAACACCATATATTTT.

The chain joins TRBV5-1 to TRBJ2-5; 8 bases fit TRBD2. The trim removed 2 bases at V and 4 bases at J, leaving 13 bases unmatched. Germline CDR1 is SGHRS and CDR2 is YFSETQ. The CDR3 is made up of 17 amino acids. The chain's CDR3 is CASSLAGVGTWGETQYF. The DNA of the CDR3 is TGCGCCAGCAGCTTAGCGGGAGTTGGGACCTGGGGAGAGACCCAGTACTTC.

The chain joins TRBV5-6 to TRBJ1-4; 10 bases are a match to TRBD1. The CDR3 spans 19 residues. CDR1 and CDR2 (germline): SGHDT, YYEEEE. The V gene end was trimmed by 1 base and the J gene end by 8 bases; junction bases not matched to a gene: 17. The DNA of the CDR3 is TGTGCCAGCAGCTTGTTTGGGACAGGGGTACAACTAATGAACGAAAAACTGTTTTTT. Translating gives CASSLFGTGVQLMNEKLFF. The full variable domain, in which reference TRBV5-6 and TRBJ1-4 provide the parts outside the CDR3, is DAGVTQSPTHLIKTRGQQVTLRCSPKSGHDTVSWYQQALGQGPQFIFQYYEEEERQRGNFPDRFSGHQFPNYSSELNVNALLLGDSALYLCASSLFGTGVQLMNEKLFFGSGTQLSVL.

V and J are TRBV3-1 (or the pseudogene TRBV3-2) and TRBJ1-6; D is ambiguous. Trimming shortened V by 4 bases and J by 4 bases, and 11 bases separated the two germline ends. The germline CDR1 and CDR2 sequences are LGHDT and YNNKEL (reference sequence). This CDR3 is 15 amino acids long. The CDR3 DNA reads as TGTGCCAGCAGCCCCAGCGGGGATTATAATTCACCCCTCCACTTT. Translating it yields CASSPSGDYNSPLHF.

The table lists this clone with a count of one. The V and J genes are TRBV5-1 and TRBJ2-3; TRBD2 aligns across 8 bases. CDR3 length: 16 residues. Germline CDR1 reads SGHRS; CDR2 reads YFSETQ. Losses at the gene ends were 3 bases for V and 6 bases for J; bases not matched to a gene: 12. This CDR3 is CASSWGAAGVVDTQYF. In DNA, the CDR3 is TGCGCCAGCAGCTGGGGAGCAGCGGGAGTTGTGGATACGCAGTATTTT. The full variable domain, in which reference TRBV5-1 and TRBJ2-3 provide the parts outside the CDR3, is KAGVTQTPRYLIKTRGQQVTLSCSPISGHRSVSWYQQTPGQGLQFLFEYFSETQRNKGNFPGRFSGRQFSNSRSEMNVSTLELGDSALYLCASSWGAAGVVDTQYFGPGTRLTVL.

In DNA form, the CDR3 reads TGCGCCAGCAGTGCCCTCTACAATGAGCAGTTCTTC. It translates to CASSALYNEQFF. This sequence joins TRBV10-1 and TRBJ2-1; D is uncertain. The length of the CDR3 is 12 residues. The germline CDR1 and CDR2 sequences are WNHNN and SYGVQD (reference sequence). The ends were cut back, 4 bases at V and 3 bases at J, with 4 bases in the middle.